This TCR beta chain was sequenced during a study of a mutant IDH1 vaccine in newly diagnosed glioma. A remark on this clone: Its antigen is not identified.

Generated by immunoSEQ multiplex PCR, the TCRdb table keeps only in-frame clones and is missing some. The sample holds around 80,000 clones, around 85% seen once. Time point indicated: week 23, last vaccination. The investigators gave 300 ug of mutant IDH1 20-mer peptide in each vaccine dose, together with topical imiquimod. Here the sequenced sample was PBMCs, taken from a glioma patient whose treatment included an IDH1 peptide vaccine. The source of this sequence is a woman aged 45-65 years with glioma.

The CDR3 DNA sequence: TGCGCCAGCAGCTCACACGGACAGGTACCTAGGCAGTTCTTC. Translated, it gives CASSSHGQVPRQFF. V is TRBV4-1 and J is TRBJ2-1, with 7 bases matching TRBD1. The CDR3 has 14 amino acids. CDR1 and CDR2 (germline): MGHRA, YSYEKL. Trimming removed 5 bases from V and 12 bases from J; junction bases left unmatched: 13.